A single sample is the source of the 7 T cell receptor beta chains below, sequenced in a study of blood T cell repertoires in COVID-19. Assay: immunoSEQ multiplex PCR; the TCRdb copy retains only in-frame clones and omits some. The repertoire holds more than 350,000 clones, with roughly nine tenths as singletons. Input material: peripheral blood. Every receptor here comes from a woman in her thirties with COVID-19, enrolled during active disease.

The chain carries TRBV4-2 and TRBJ2-3; tentatively, D is TRBD1 (5 bases). This CDR3 has 19 amino acids. Trimming removed 0 bases from V and 0 bases from J, with 19 bases in between. The germline gives CDR1 LGHNA, CDR2 YNFKEQ. CDR3 DNA: TGTGCCAGCAGCCAAGATTACCACACCAGGGTGTCTAGCACAGATACGCAGTATTTT. This codes for CASSQDYHTRVSSTDTQYF.

This clone was detected only once. The chain uses TRBV10-2 and TRBJ2-7; D call uncertain. The CDR3 runs to 15 residues. V lost 0 bases and J lost 2, with 11 bases in between. From germline, CDR1 is WSHSY and CDR2 SAAADI. The CDR3 nucleotides are TGCGCCAGCAGTGAGTCCGGCGCAGGCCCCTACGAGCAGTACTTC. Its protein product is CASSESGAGPYEQYF.

As DNA, the CDR3 is TGTGCCAGCAGTGACTCGGGGAACACTGAAGCTTTCTTT. Translated, it gives CASSDSGNTEAFF. J is TRBJ1-1 and V is TRBV2; no clear D. Germline CDR1 reads SNHLY; CDR2 reads FYNNEI. This CDR3 has 13 residues. V was cut by 3 bases and J by 1 base, with 6 bases left in between.

The chain links TRBV28 to TRBJ1-2; D gene uncertain. The CDR3 sequence is 13 residues long. Between the trimmed V and J ends, which lost 10 bases and 4 bases, there was a span of 16 bases. In germline, CDR1 is MDHEN, CDR2 SYDVKM. This CDR3 is CATQDGMGYGYTF. CDR3 sequence (DNA): TGTGCCACCCAGGACGGGATGGGCTATGGCTACACCTTC.

V usage is TRBV2 and J usage is TRBJ1-2; D not certain. The CDR3 totals 13 residues. From germline, CDR1 is SNHLY and CDR2 FYNNEI. Between the trimmed V and J ends, which lost 5 bases and 1 base, there was a span of 8 bases. The CDR3 loop reads CASSNTVNYGYTF. In DNA, the CDR3 is TGTGCCAGCAGTAATACAGTTAACTATGGCTACACCTTC.

V gene TRBV28 combines with J gene TRBJ2-7, with a weak D call TRBD1 (6 bases). CDR3 length: 16 amino acids. CDR1 is MDHEN, CDR2 SYDVKM, per germline. V was clipped by 6 bases and J by 5 bases, with 23 bases between them. The CDR3 region is CASSPRGVSISDEQYF. As DNA, the CDR3 is TGTGCCAGCAGCCCCAGGGGCGTTTCCATATCGGACGAGCAGTACTTC. The variable domain in full, completed from reference TRBV28 and TRBJ2-7, reads DVKVTQSSRYLVKRTGEKVFLECVQDMDHENMFWYRQDPGLGLRLIYFSYDVKMKEKGDIPEGYSVSREKKERFSLILESASTNQTSMYLCASSPRGVSISDEQYFGPGTRLTVT.

The chain recombines TRBV27 with TRBJ1-6; no firm D call. Between the trimmed V and J ends, which lost 2 bases and 6 bases, there was a span of 5 bases. This CDR3 is built from 13 residues. The germline V gene encodes CDR1 MNHEY and CDR2 SMNVEV (reference sequence). CDR3 bases: TGTGCCAGCAGTTTACTATCTAATTCACCCCTCCACTTT. Translated: CASSLLSNSPLHF.